This T cell receptor (beta chain) derives from a study of Ad26.COV2.S vaccination and SARS-CoV-2 variants. Generated by immunoSEQ multiplex PCR, the TCRdb table keeps only in-frame clones and is missing some. The sample holds about 470,000 clones; about 92% are singletons and the top ten take approximately 4.5%. The sample's treatment: roughly 19 received Ad26.COV2.S at low or high dose, single or two shots; roughly 5 received placebo; per-sample allocation not given. Day 63 after the first vaccine or placebo injection was the time point for sampling. The clonotype comes from a person between 18 and 65 years old who received the Ad26.COV2.S COVID-19 vaccine or a placebo. Specimen: peripheral blood, collected in a trial of Ad26.COV2.S vaccine versus placebo.

The CDR3, as DNA: TGTGCCAGTAGCCCTAACCGGGGGTACGAGCAGTACTTC. Protein: CASSPNRGYEQYF. This sequence joins TRBV19 and TRBJ2-7; perhaps TRBD2 as D (6 bases). Trimming took 6 bases from V and 4 from J, leaving 13 bases between them. The length of the CDR3 is 13 residues. Germline-derived CDR1 and CDR2 are LNHDA and SQIVND (reference sequence).